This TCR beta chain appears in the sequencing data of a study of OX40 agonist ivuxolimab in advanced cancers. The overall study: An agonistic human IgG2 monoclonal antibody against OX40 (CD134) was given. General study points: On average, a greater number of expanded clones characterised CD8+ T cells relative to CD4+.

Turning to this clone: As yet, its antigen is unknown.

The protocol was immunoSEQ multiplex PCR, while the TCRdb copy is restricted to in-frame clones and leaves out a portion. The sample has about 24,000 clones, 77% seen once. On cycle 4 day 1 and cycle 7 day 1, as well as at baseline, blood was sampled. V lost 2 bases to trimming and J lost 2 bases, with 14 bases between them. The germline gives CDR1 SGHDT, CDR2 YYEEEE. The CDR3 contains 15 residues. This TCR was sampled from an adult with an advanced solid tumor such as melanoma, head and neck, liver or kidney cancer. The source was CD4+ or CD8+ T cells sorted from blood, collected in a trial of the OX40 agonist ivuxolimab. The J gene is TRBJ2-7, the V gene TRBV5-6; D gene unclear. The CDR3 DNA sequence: TGTGCCAGCAGCTTAATCGAAGTAAAGGCCTACGAGCAGTACTTC. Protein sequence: CASSLIEVKAYEQYF. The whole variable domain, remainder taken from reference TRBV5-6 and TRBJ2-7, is DAGVTQSPTHLIKTRGQQVTLRCSPKSGHDTVSWYQQALGQGPQFIFQYYEEEERQRGNFPDRFSGHQFPNYSSELNVNALLLGDSALYLCASSLIEVKAYEQYFGPGTRLTVT.